This passage covers 18 T cell receptor beta chains from one sample sequenced in a study of T cells after yellow fever vaccination. MiXCR, applied by TCRdb to the 5' RACE reads, yields one record per CDR3 protein. The sample holds 400,000 or so distinct CDR3 sequences, about 9.9% seen once. The sequenced sample was PBMCs, obtained on the day of the first yellow fever vaccination. The receptors come from a man aged 18 to 35 who received the YFV17D yellow fever vaccine.

The chain combines TRBV29-1 with TRBJ1-2; D uncertain. The length of the CDR3 is 14 residues. With 1 base removed from V and 4 bases from J, the gap between germline ends came to 13 bases. Germline V gene data show CDR1 as SQVTM and CDR2 as ANQGSEA. Here the CDR3 reads CSVEVRGMGYGYTF. CDR3 DNA: TGCAGCGTTGAAGTTCGCGGGATGGGCTATGGCTACACCTTC.

This clonotype occurred a few times. The rearrangement joins TRBV23-1 to TRBJ2-7, with 7 bases matching TRBD1. TRBV23-1 is designated an ORF whose function remains uncertain. The CDR3 has 17 amino acids. V trimming: 3 bases; J trimming: 3 bases; junction bases outside the gene matches: 14. CDR3: CASSHPAQGVPRYEQYF. The CDR3, as DNA: TGCGCCAGCAGTCATCCCGCCCAGGGGGTTCCTCGCTACGAGCAGTACTTC.

In its sample, this clonotype was seen many times. The chain links TRBV11-2 to TRBJ2-3; TRBD2 matches at 14 bases. V shed 5 bases, J shed 2 bases, and the junction held 3 bases outside the gene matches. CDR1 and CDR2 from the germline V gene are SGHAT and FQNNGV. The CDR3 loop spans 16 amino acids. The DNA of the CDR3 is TGTGCCAGCAGCCAGACTAGCGGGGGGGTCACAGATACGCAGTATTTT. This encodes CASSQTSGGVTDTQYF.

This clonotype has only a few counts. The CDR3 reads CSAPNMAEAFF. CDR3 in DNA: TGCAGTGCTCCTAACATGGCTGAAGCTTTCTTT. This chain connects TRBV20-1 to TRBJ1-1; D ambiguous. Germline loops: CDR1 DFQATT, CDR2 SNEGSKA (reference sequence). Trimming shortened V by 5 bases and J by 6 bases, and 10 bases separated the two germline ends. This CDR3 spans 11 amino acids.

This clonotype has only a few counts. The rearrangement links TRBV29-1 to TRBJ2-3, with D unresolved. The CDR3 spans 13 residues. Germline CDR1 SQVTM, CDR2 ANQGSEA. V was pared by 6 bases and J by 5 bases, with 15 bases between. The CDR3 protein is CSVNGPKEDTQYF. The CDR3 bases are TGCAGCGTCAATGGACCAAAGGAAGATACGCAGTATTTT.

This clonotype turned up a few times. V gene TRBV4-3 combines with J gene TRBJ2-1; TRBD2 aligns across 15 bases. V gave up 2 bases and J gave up 0 bases; unmatched junction bases: 5. This CDR3 is built from 19 residues. Germline values: CDR1 LGHNA, CDR2 YSLEER. CDR3 sequence: CASSQRTSGGEISYNEQFF. The CDR3 DNA sequence: TGCGCCAGCAGCCAACGGACTAGCGGGGGGGAAATCTCCTACAATGAGCAGTTCTTC.

V usage is TRBV24-1 and J usage is TRBJ2-1, with D tentatively TRBD1 or TRBD2 (6 bases each). CDR3 length: 16 amino acids. The V end was cut by 4 bases, the J end by 5 bases, with 17 bases between. CDR1 is KGHDR, CDR2 SFDVKD, per germline. The CDR3 nucleotides read TGTGCCACCAGTGACCCGACCGGGGGCCTTGACAATGAGCAGTTCTTC. Residues: CATSDPTGGLDNEQFF.

This clonotype has at least ten counts. The junction differs from germline at one of its ends, possibly a read error. The chain couples TRBV5-1 to TRBJ1-1; D gene unclear. The CDR3 runs 13 residues. Germline V gives CDR1 SGHRS, CDR2 YFSETQ. For the CDR3, the DNA is TGTGCCAGCAGCTTAGCGGAGAACACTGAAGCTTTCTTT. It encodes CASSLAENTEAFF.

The CDR3 loop reads CASSFPGQGPTNTEAFF. CDR3 in DNA: TGCGCCAGCAGCTTCCCGGGACAGGGCCCCACGAACACTGAAGCTTTCTTT. The chain has TRBV5-1 and TRBJ1-1, with TRBD1 matching over 9 bases. The CDR3 spans 17 residues. V was pared by 2 bases and J by 1 base, with 9 bases of the junction left unmatched. Germline values: CDR1 SGHRS, CDR2 YFSETQ.

The rearrangement joins TRBV19 to TRBJ2-1; D is ambiguous. The CDR3 covers 15 residues. V was pared by 0 bases and J by 8 bases, with 14 bases between. Germline assignment: CDR1 LNHDA and CDR2 SQIVND (reference sequence). In nucleotides, the CDR3 is TGTGCCAGTAGTATAGATCACCCGGTTTCGGATGAGCAGTTCTTC. Translation gives CASSIDHPVSDEQFF.

The sample holds one count of this clonotype. The J gene is TRBJ2-1, the V gene TRBV4-1, with D perhaps TRBD2 (6 bases). The CDR3 has 16 amino acids. The germline V gene has CDR1 MGHRA and CDR2 YSYEKL. Deletions cut 8 bases from V and 0 bases from J, with 17 bases between. CDR3 residues: CASSGGVVSSYNEQFF. The CDR3 DNA is TGCGCCAGCTCAGGAGGGGTGGTAAGCTCCTACAATGAGCAGTTCTTC.

The genes are TRBV6-5 and TRBJ1-1; D is unresolved. This CDR3 contains 14 residues. The germline V gene has CDR1 MNHEY and CDR2 SVGAGI. The germline V and J ends were trimmed by 1 base and 4 bases, with 10 bases remaining between them. The CDR3 protein is CASSYFVGFTEAFF. CDR3 sequence (DNA): TGTGCCAGCAGTTACTTTGTAGGGTTCACTGAAGCTTTCTTT.

This clonotype was recorded at least ten times. This chain uses TRBV12-3 or TRBV12-4 with TRBJ2-5; D is perhaps TRBD1 or TRBD2 (5 bases each). Trimming removed 4 bases from V and 4 bases from J, with 7 bases in between. CDR3 length: 12 amino acids. The CDR3 DNA sequence: TGTGCCAGCAGTTGGGGGAGAGAGACCCAGTACTTC. Translation: CASSWGRETQYF.

Note on this clonotype: The junction departs from germline at one end; a sequencing error may be responsible. This chain uses TRBV19 with TRBJ1-2, with TRBD1 identical over 8 bases. Germline CDR1 LNHDA, CDR2 SQIVND (reference sequence). The CDR3 loop spans 14 amino acids. Here the CDR3 reads CASSRTDRDYDYTF. CDR3 in DNA: TGTGCCAGTAGTAGAACGGACAGGGACTATGACTACACCTTC.

This clonotype has at least ten counts. The genes are TRBV7-2 and TRBJ1-2, with 8 bases identical to TRBD1. The germline gives CDR1 SGHTA, CDR2 FQGNSA. The CDR3 loop spans 11 amino acids. The CDR3 spells CGTGSTYGYTF. The DNA for the CDR3 is TGTGGGACAGGGAGTACCTATGGCTACACCTTC.

Ten or more counts support this clonotype. The J gene is TRBJ2-1, the V gene TRBV5-1, with no clear D. V dropped 2 bases and J dropped 0 bases, with 6 bases sitting between them. This CDR3 spans 14 amino acids. CDR1 and CDR2 from the germline V gene are SGHRS and YFSETQ. CDR3 residues: CASSLPSSYNEQFF. Here the CDR3 DNA reads TGCGCCAGCAGCTTACCAAGCTCCTACAATGAGCAGTTCTTC.

This clonotype came up a few times. The chain joins TRBV6-2 or TRBV6-3 to TRBJ2-7, with 8 bases that match TRBD2. The J segment lost 4 bases and the V segment lost 5 bases, leaving 4 bases of the junction unmatched. CDR1 is MNHEY and CDR2 is SVGEGT in the germline V gene. This CDR3 contains 13 residues. The CDR3 bases are TGTGCCAGCAGTACCGGGGGGGCTTACGAGCAGTACGTC. This encodes CASSTGGAYEQYV.

This clonotype was detected a few times. This rearrangement joins TRBV20-1 to TRBJ1-5, with 8 bases aligning to TRBD1. The V gene's germline CDR1 is DFQATT and CDR2 SNEGSKA (reference sequence). After removal of 0 bases from V and 5 bases from J, the junction contained 6 bases not matched to a gene. The CDR3 is 15 amino acids. CDR3: CSARDATGDHQPQHF. The CDR3 DNA sequence: TGCAGTGCTAGAGATGCGACAGGGGATCATCAGCCCCAGCATTTT.